This T cell receptor (beta chain) was captured in a study of low-dose radiotherapy and immunotherapy resistance in tumors. Noted time point: before trial treatment. TRAV and TRBV primers primed cDNA for both TCRalpha and TCRbeta. The authors ran about 18 PCR cycles to amplify TCRs with a constant-region primer and V-primer adapter. In vitro transcription was used to amplify the isolated mRNA. TCRdb itself ran the reads through MiXCR, one entry per CDR3 protein. The table has around 64,000 distinct CDR3 sequences, around 27% seen once. Many counts were recorded for this clonotype. The V gene lost 4 bases and the J gene lost 4 bases, with 10 bases spanning the gap. CDR3 length equals 13 residues. Germline V gene data show CDR1 as SGHDN and CDR2 as FVKESK.

This clonotype was obtained from a male donor with rectosigmoid adenocarcinoma. The sequences come from PBMCs, collected before treatment. The rearrangement uses TRBV14 and TRBJ1-2; D possibly corresponds to TRBD1 (5 bases). The CDR3 sequence is CASSPGGVYGYTF. For the CDR3, the DNA is TGTGCCAGCAGCCCTGGGGGTGTCTATGGCTACACCTTC.